These 5 T cell receptor beta chains came from one sample sequenced in a study of blood T cell repertoires in COVID-19. Repertoires were generated with immunoSEQ multiplex PCR, while TCRdb's copy carries only in-frame clones and drops some. The sample shows roughly 400,000 clones, 87% of them seen only once. What was sequenced was PBMCs or T cells enriched from blood (not recorded which). The origin of the receptors is a woman in her forties or fifties who had recovered from COVID-19.

The chain employs TRBV4-3 and TRBJ1-3, with a tentative D call TRBD1 (5 bases). This CDR3 region has 15 residues. Trimming took 3 bases from V and 2 from J, leaving 11 bases between them. Germline assignment: CDR1 LGHNA and CDR2 YSLEER. The CDR3: CASSQAREAGNTIYF. In DNA form, the CDR3 reads TGCGCCAGCAGCCAGGCCAGGGAGGCTGGAAACACCATATATTTT.

The chain employs TRBV24-1 and TRBJ1-1; D gene unclear. There are 11 residues in the CDR3. CDR1 KGHDR and CDR2 SFDVKD come from the germline V gene. V lost 4 bases to trimming and J lost 7 bases, with 6 bases between them. In nucleotides, the CDR3 is TGTGCCACCAGTGACATCCATGAAGCTTTCTTT. This gives the protein CATSDIHEAFF.

This clone was recorded only once. The chain is built from TRBV12-1 and TRBJ2-7; no check of the table's D call, TRBD2, against the DNA was made. TRBV12-1 is a pseudogene. This CDR3 contains 18 residues. In DNA, the CDR3 is TGTGCCAGCAGCTTAGACAGTAGCGGGGGTACCCTCTCCTACGAGCAGTACTTC. This sequence encodes CASSLDSSGGTLSYEQYF.

This clone appeared a single time. The V gene is TRBV4-1, the J gene TRBJ2-7, with 9 bases fitting TRBD1. This CDR3 region has 14 residues. Looked up from germline, CDR1 is MGHRA and CDR2 is YSYEKL. The J segment lost 2 bases and the V segment lost 4 bases, leaving 3 bases of the junction unmatched. The CDR3 nucleotides read TGCGCCAGCAGCCTCCGGACAGGGGCCTACGAGCAGTACTTC. Protein: CASSLRTGAYEQYF.

V and J are TRBV14 and TRBJ1-1; possible D gene TRBD1, 5 bases. This CDR3 region has 15 residues. Germline V gene data show CDR1 as SGHDN and CDR2 as FVKESK. Trimming removed 6 bases at V and 4 bases at J, with 18 bases between. This CDR3 reads CASSLLGGVATEAFF. The CDR3 DNA sequence: TGTGCCAGCAGTCTCCTTGGGGGGGTGGCCACTGAAGCTTTCTTT. Drawing the rest from reference TRBV14 and TRBJ1-1, the complete variable domain is EAGVTQFPSHSVIEKGQTVTLRCDPISGHDNLYWYRRVMGKEIKFLLHFVKESKQDESGMPNNRFLAERTGGTYSTLKVQPAELEDSGVYFCASSLLGGVATEAFFGQGTRLTVV.